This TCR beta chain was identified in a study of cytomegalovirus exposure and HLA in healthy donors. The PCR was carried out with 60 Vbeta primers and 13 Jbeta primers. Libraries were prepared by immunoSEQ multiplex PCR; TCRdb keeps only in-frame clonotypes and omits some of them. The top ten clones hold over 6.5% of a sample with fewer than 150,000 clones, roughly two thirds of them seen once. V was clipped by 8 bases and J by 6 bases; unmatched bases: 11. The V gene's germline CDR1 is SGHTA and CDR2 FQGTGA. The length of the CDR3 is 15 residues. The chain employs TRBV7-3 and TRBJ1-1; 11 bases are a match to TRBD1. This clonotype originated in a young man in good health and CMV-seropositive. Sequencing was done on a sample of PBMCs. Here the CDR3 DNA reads TGTGCCAGCCCGGACAGGGGGCGCGGGGAACCTGAAGCTTTCTTT. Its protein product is CASPDRGRGEPEAFF.